The subject of this entry is one T cell receptor beta chain. Its cognate antigen is unknown. The CDR3 has 13 amino acids. V was cut by 5 bases and J by 12 bases, with 17 bases left in between. Germline V gene sequence: CDR1 MNHNY, CDR2 SVGAGI (reference sequence). The data were taken from a study of lymphopenia after photon versus proton radiotherapy. Findings and limits, study-wide: Relative stability marked proton patients; photon patients lost diversity and naive cells. Better survival with proton therapy was suggested as possible, not demonstrated.

Sequencing used immunoSEQ multiplex PCR; TCRdb keeps in-frame clones, though not all of them. The table includes tens of thousands of clones, 85% to 95% detected once. This clonotype originated in a woman aged 70-85 years with pancreatic cancer. Some clones in this sample may be carry-over from other donors' samples. The chain joins TRBV6-6 to TRBJ2-4; tentative D call: TRBD1 (5 bases). The starting material was peripheral blood, obtained from a patient treated with proton-based radiotherapy. The CDR3 nucleotides are TGTGCCAGCAGTCTAGGACAAGCCCGTGATCAGTACTTC. It is translated as CASSLGQARDQYF.